This T cell receptor beta chain was sequenced in a study of T cell repertoires and HLA-DP antigens. This clone appeared a few times. What it binds is not known. Here immunoSEQ multiplex PCR was the method, and the copy in TCRdb shows in-frame clones only, minus some. The sample has over 60,000 clones, roughly 78% seen once. The receptor was derived from a man aged 60 to 69 in good health and CMV-seronegative. Sequences were obtained from CD4+ T cells from PBMCs.

CDR3 protein: CASSLDPGGANEAFF. The DNA for the CDR3 is TGTGCCAGCAGCTTAGATCCCGGGGGCGCGAATGAAGCTTTCTTT. The V and J genes are TRBV11-2 and TRBJ1-1; D is possibly TRBD1 (6 bases). There are 15 residues in the CDR3. V was clipped by 0 bases and J by 7 bases, with 15 bases between them. Germline-derived CDR1 and CDR2 are SGHAT and FQNNGV.